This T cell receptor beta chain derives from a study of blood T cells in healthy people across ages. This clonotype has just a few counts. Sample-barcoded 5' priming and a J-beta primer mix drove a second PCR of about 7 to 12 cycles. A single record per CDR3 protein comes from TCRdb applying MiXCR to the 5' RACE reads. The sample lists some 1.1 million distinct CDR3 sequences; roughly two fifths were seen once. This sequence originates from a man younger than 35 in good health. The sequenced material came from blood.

CDR3 coding DNA: TGCAGCACCACCGGGAGGCAAAACTATGGCTACACCTTC. It is translated as CSTTGRQNYGYTF. J is TRBJ1-2 and V is TRBV29-1; D unresolved. CDR1 is SQVTM and CDR2 is ANQGSEA in the germline V gene. This CDR3 has 13 residues. Deletions cut 8 bases from V and 2 bases from J, with 15 bases between.